This T cell receptor beta chain is drawn from a study of response to subunit inactivated influenza vaccine. TCRdb called the RT-PCR reads again in MiXCR, with one record for every CDR3 protein. Of hundreds of thousands of distinct CDR3 sequences in the sample, 15% to 20% were seen once. As to this clonotype: Its antigen is currently unknown.

Study findings and constraints: Researchers suggested that each seasonal influenza vaccination recruits few new T cells.

The TCR comes from a man in his fifties who received an inactivated influenza vaccine. The source was PBMCs from blood, collected 5 to 6 days after vaccination.

As DNA, the CDR3 is TGTGCCAGCAGCCGGACAAGGAGAATCGCAACTAATGAAAAACTGTTTTTT. It is translated as CASSRTRRIATNEKLFF. The chain employs TRBV12-3 or TRBV12-4 and TRBJ1-4; perhaps TRBD1 as D (5 bases). This CDR3 is built from 17 residues. Trimming shortened V by 6 bases and J by 0 bases, and 17 bases separated the two germline ends.